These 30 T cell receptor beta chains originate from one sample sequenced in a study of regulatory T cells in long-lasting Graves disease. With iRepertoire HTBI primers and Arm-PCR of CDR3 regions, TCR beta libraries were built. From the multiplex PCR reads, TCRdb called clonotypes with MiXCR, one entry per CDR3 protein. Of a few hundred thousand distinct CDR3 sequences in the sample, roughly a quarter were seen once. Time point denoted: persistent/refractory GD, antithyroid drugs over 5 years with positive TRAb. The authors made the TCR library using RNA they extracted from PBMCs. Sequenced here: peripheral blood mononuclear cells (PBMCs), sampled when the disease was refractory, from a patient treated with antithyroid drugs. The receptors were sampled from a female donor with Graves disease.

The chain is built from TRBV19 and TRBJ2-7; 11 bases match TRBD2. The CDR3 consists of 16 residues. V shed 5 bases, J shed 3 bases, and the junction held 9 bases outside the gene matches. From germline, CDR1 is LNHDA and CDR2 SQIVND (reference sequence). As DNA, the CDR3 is TGTGCCAGTAGTCTCGGGACTAGCGGAACCATCTACGAGCAGTACTTC. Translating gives CASSLGTSGTIYEQYF.

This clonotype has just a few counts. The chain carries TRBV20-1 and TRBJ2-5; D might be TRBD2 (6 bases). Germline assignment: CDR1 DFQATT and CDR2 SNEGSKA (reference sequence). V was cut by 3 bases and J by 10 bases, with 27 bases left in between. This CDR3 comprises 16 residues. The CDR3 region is CSARGMAGSSEKVQYF. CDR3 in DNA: TGCAGTGCTAGGGGGATGGCGGGGTCCTCGGAAAAGGTCCAGTACTTC.

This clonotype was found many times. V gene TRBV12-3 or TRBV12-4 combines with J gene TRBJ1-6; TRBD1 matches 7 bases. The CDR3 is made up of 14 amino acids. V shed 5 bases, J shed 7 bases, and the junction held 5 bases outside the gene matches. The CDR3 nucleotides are TGTGCCAGCAGTCTCCGACAGGGAAATTCACCCCTCCACTTT. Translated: CASSLRQGNSPLHF.

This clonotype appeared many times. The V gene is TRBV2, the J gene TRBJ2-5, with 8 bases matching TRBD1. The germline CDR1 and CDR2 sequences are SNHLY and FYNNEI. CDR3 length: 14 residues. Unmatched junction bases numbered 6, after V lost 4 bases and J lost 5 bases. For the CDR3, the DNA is TGTGCCAGCAGTGGGACAGGGTCAGGGGAGACCCAGTACTTC. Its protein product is CASSGTGSGETQYF. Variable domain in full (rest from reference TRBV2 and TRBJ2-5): EPEVTQTPSHQVTQMGQEVILRCVPISNHLYFYWYRQILGQKVEFLVSFYNNEISEKSEIFDDQFSVERPDGSNFTLKIRSTKLEDSAMYFCASSGTGSGETQYFGPGTRLLVL.

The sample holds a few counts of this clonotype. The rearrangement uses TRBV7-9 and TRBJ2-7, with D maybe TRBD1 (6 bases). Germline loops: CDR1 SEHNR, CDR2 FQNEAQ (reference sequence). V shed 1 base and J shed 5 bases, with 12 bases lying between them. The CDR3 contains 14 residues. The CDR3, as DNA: TGTGCCAGCAGCTTAGGCAGGGGTGCACACGAGCAGTACTTC. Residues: CASSLGRGAHEQYF.

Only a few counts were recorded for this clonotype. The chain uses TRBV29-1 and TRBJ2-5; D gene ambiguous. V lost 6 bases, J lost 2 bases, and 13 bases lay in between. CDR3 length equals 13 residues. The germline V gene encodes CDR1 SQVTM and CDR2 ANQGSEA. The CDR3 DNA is TGCAGCGTCTTACACGGAAAACAAGAGACCCAGTACTTC. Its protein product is CSVLHGKQETQYF.

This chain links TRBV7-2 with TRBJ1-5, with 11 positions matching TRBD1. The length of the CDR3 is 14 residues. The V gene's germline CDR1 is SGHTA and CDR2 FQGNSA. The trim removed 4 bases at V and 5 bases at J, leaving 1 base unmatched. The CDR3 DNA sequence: TGTGCCAGCAGCTGGGACAGGGGGGATCAGCCCCAGCATTTT. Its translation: CASSWDRGDQPQHF.

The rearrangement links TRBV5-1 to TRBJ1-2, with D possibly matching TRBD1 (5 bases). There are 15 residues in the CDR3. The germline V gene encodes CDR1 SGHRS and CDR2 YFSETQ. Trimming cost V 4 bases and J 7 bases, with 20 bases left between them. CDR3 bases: TGCGCCAGCAGCCTACCGGGACGGGGGAGCTTTGGCTACACCTTC. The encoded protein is CASSLPGRGSFGYTF.

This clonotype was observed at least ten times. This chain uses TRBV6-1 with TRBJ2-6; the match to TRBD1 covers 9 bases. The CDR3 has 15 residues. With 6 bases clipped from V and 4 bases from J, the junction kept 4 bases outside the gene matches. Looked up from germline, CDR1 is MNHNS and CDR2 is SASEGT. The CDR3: CASRQGAAGANVLTF. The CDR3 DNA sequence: TGTGCCAGCAGACAGGGGGCGGCAGGGGCCAACGTCCTGACTTTC.

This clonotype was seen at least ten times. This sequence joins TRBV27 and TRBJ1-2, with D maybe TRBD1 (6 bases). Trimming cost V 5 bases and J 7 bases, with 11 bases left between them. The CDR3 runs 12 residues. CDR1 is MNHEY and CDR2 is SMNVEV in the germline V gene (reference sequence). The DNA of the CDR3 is TGTGCCAGCAGTGACAGGATCGCTGGCTACACCTTC. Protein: CASSDRIAGYTF.

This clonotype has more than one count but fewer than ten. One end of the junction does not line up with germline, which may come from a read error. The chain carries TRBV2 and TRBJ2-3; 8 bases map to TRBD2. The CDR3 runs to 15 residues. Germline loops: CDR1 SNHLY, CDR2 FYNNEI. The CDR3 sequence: CARVEGLDRSETQYF. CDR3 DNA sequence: TGTGCCCGGGTTGAGGGACTAGATCGGTCAGAGACGCAGTATTTT.

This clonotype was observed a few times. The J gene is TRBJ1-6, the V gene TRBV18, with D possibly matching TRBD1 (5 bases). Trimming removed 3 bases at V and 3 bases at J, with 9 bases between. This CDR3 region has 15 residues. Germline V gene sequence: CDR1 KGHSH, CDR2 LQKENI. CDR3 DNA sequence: TGTGCCAGCTCACCCAGGGAGATCTATAATTCACCCCTCCACTTT. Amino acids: CASSPREIYNSPLHF. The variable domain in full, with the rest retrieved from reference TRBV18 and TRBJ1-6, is NAGVMQNPRHLVRRRGQEARLRCSPMKGHSHVYWYRQLPEEGLKFMVYLQKENIIDESGMPKERFSAEFPKEGPSILRIQQVVRGDSAAYFCASSPREIYNSPLHFGNGTRLTVT.

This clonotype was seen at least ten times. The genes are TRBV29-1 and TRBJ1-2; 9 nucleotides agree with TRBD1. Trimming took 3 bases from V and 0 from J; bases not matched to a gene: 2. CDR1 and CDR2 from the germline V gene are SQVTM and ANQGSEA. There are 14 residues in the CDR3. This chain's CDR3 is CSVERQGANYGYTF. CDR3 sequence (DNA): TGCAGCGTTGAGCGACAGGGGGCTAACTATGGCTACACCTTC.

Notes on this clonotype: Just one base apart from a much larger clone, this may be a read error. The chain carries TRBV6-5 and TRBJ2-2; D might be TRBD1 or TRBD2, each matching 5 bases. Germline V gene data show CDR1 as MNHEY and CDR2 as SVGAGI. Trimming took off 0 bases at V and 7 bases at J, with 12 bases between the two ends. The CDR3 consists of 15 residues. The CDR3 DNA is TGTGCCAGCAGTTACTCGCGGGCAAGGGGCGGGGAGCTGTTTTTT. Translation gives CASSYSRARGGELFF.

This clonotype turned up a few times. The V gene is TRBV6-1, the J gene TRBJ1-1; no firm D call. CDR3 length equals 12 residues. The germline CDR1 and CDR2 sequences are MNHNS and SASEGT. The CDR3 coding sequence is TGTCGCCCAGAAGACCAGAACACTGAAGCTTTCTTT. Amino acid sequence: CRPEDQNTEAFF.

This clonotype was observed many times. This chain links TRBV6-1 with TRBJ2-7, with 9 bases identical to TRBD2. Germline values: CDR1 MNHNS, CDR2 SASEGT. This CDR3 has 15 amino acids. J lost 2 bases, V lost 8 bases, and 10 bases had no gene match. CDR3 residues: CASRNNLAGAYEQYF. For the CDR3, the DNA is TGTGCCAGCCGGAACAATTTAGCGGGAGCCTACGAGCAGTACTTC.

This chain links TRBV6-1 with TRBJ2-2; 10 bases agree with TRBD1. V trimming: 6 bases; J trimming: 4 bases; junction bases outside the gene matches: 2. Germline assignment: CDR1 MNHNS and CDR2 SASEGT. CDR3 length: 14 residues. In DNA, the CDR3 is TGTGCCAGCAGGGGACAGGGGAGCACCGGGGAGCTGTTTTTT. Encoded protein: CASRGQGSTGELFF.

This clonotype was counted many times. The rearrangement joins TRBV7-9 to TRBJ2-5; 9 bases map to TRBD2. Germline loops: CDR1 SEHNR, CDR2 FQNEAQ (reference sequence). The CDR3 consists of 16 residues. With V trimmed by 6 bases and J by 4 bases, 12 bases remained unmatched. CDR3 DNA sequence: TGTGCCAGCAGTCCCGTCCCGGGACTAGCAATAGAGACCCAGTACTTC. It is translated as CASSPVPGLAIETQYF.

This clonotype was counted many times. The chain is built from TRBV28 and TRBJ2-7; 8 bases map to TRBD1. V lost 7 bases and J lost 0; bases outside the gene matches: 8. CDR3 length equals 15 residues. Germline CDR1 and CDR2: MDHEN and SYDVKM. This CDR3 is CASKDAGTGSYEQYF. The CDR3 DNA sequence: TGTGCCAGCAAGGATGCCGGGACAGGCTCCTACGAGCAGTACTTC.

The DNA for the CDR3 is TGCGCCAGCAGCTTGGATAATTTAGGGGGCGAGCAGTACTTC. Protein: CASSLDNLGGEQYF. The chain links TRBV5-1 to TRBJ2-7, with D tentatively TRBD1 (6 bases). This CDR3 is built from 14 residues. Germline CDR1 SGHRS, CDR2 YFSETQ. V shed 0 bases and J shed 6 bases, with 13 bases lying between them.

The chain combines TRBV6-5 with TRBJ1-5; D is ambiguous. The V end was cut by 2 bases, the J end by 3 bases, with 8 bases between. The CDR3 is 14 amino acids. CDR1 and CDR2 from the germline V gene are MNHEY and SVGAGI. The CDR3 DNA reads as TGTGCCAGCAGTTACGAACTCTACAATCAGCCCCAGCATTTT. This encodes CASSYELYNQPQHF.

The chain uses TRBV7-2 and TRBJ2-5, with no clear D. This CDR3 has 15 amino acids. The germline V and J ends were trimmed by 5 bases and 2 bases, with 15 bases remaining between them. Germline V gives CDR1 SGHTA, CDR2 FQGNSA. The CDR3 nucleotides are TGTGCCAGCAGCCAAGAAGCACACCAACAAGAGACCCAGTACTTC. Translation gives CASSQEAHQQETQYF.

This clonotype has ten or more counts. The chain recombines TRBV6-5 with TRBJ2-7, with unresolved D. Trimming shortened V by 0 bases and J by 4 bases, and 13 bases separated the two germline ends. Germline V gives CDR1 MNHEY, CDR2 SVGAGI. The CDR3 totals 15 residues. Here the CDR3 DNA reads TGTGCCAGCAGTTACTCGAGTCCTAGTGATTACGAGCAGTACTTC. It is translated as CASSYSSPSDYEQYF.

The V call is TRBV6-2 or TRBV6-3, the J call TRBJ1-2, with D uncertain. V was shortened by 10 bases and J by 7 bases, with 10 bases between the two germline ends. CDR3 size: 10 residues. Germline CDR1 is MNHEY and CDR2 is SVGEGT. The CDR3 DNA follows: TGTGCCACTTCCCTCCGTGGCTACACCTTC. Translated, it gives CATSLRGYTF.

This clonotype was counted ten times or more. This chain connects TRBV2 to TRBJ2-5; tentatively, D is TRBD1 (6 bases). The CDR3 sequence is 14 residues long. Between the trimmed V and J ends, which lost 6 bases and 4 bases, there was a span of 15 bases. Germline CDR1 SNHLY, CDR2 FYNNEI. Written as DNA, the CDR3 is TGTGCCAGCAGCAGTGCAGGGGTACGAGAGACCCAGTACTTC. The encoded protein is CASSSAGVRETQYF.

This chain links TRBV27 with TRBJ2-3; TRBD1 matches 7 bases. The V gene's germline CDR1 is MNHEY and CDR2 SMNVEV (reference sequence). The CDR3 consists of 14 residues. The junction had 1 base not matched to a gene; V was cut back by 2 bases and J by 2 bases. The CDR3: CASSLGQVTDTQYF. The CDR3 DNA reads TGTGCCAGCAGTTTAGGACAGGTCACAGATACGCAGTATTTT.

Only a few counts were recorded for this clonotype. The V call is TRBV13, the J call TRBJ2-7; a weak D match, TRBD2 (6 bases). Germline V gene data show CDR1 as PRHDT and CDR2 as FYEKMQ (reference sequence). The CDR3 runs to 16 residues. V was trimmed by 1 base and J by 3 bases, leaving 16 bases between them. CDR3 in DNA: TGTGCCAGCAGCTTAGTCGGGGGTGCCCATGGCTACGAGCAGTACTTC. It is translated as CASSLVGGAHGYEQYF.

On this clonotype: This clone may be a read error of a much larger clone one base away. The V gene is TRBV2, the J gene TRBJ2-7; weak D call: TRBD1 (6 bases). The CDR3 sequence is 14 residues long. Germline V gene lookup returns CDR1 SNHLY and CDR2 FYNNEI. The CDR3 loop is CASSPGQGRYGQYF. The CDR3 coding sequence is TGTGCCAGCAGTCCCGGGCAGGGGCGCTACGGGCAGTACTTC.

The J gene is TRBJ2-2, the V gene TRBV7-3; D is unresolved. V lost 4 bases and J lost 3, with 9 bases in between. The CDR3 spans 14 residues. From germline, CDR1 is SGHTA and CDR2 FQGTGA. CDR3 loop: CASSSTGHTGELFF. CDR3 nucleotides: TGTGCCAGCAGCTCCACTGGGCACACCGGGGAGCTGTTTTTT.

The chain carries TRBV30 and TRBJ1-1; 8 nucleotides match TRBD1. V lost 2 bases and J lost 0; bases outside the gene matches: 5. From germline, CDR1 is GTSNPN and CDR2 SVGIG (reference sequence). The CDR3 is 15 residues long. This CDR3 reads CAWSPTGEMNTEAFF. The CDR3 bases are TGTGCCTGGAGTCCGACAGGGGAAATGAACACTGAAGCTTTCTTT.